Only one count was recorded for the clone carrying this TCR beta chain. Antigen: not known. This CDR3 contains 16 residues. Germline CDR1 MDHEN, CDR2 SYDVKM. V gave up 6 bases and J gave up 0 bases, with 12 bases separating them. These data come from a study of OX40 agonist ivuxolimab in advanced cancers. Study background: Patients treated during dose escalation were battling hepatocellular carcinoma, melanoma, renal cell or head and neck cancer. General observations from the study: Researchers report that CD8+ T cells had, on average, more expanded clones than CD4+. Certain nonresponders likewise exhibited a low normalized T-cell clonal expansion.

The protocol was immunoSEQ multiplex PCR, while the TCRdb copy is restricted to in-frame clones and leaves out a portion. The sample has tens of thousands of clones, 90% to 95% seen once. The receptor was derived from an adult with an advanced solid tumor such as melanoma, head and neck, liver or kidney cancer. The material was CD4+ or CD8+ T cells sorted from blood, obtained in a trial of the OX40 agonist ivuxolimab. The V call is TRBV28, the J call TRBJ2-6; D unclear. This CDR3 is CASSTPFASGANVLTF. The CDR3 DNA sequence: TGTGCCAGCAGCACGCCCTTCGCCTCTGGGGCCAACGTCCTGACTTTC.